Sequencing of this T cell receptor beta chain was carried out in a study of beta chain features in type 1 diabetes. This clone has a handful of counts. TCRB transcripts that were expressed got sequenced, as all of the isolated RNA had been reverse transcribed. Assay: immunoSEQ multiplex PCR; the TCRdb copy retains only in-frame clones and omits some. The table includes roughly 370,000 clones, approximately 13% detected once. J was trimmed by 6 bases and V by 4 bases; bases with no gene match: 8. CDR1 is SGDLS and CDR2 is YYNGEE in the germline V gene. The CDR3 consists of 14 residues. Sequenced sample: naive CD4+ T cells from blood. The chain uses TRBV9 and TRBJ2-7, with 9 bases identical to TRBD1. The receptor was isolated from a man aged 30-40 years in good health. CDR3 loop: CASSPWTGEGEQYF. In DNA, the CDR3 is TGTGCCAGCAGCCCCTGGACAGGGGAGGGCGAGCAGTACTTC.